This record looks at one T cell receptor (beta chain) sequence and its context. The data stem from a study of identifying expanded T cells in peripheral blood. Generated by immunoSEQ multiplex PCR, the TCRdb table keeps only in-frame clones and is missing some. This table has 55,000 to 80,000 clones, over 80% appearing once. The V and J ends lost 4 bases and 3 bases respectively, with 14 bases between them. Germline V CDR1 and CDR2: SGHKS, YYEKEE (reference sequence). The CDR3 has 14 residues. The clonotype comes from a person aged 18 to 75 in good health. The chain uses TRBV5-5 and TRBJ2-7; D may be TRBD2 (5 bases). Sequenced input: blood. The CDR3 region is CASSRADGGYEQYF. The CDR3 nucleotides are TGTGCCAGCAGCCGCGCGGACGGAGGCTACGAGCAGTACTTC. Using reference TRBV5-5 and TRBJ2-7 for the parts outside the CDR3, the full variable domain is DAGVTQSPTHLIKTRGQQVTLRCSPISGHKSVSWYQQVLGQGPQFIFQYYEKEERGRGNFPDRFSARQFPNYSSELNVNALLLGDSALYLCASSRADGGYEQYFGPGTRLTVT.